This T cell receptor beta chain was captured by sequencing in a study of cytomegalovirus exposure and HLA in healthy donors. In germline, CDR1 is MNHEY, CDR2 SMNVEV (reference sequence). The V segment lost 7 bases and the J segment 6 bases; nucleotides outside the gene matches: 4. There are 13 residues in the CDR3. To note about this clone: The antigen is undetermined.

The PCR used 60 Vbeta and 13 Jbeta primers. Profiled with immunoSEQ multiplex PCR; TCRdb holds only in-frame clones, not every one. The sample records over 90,000 clones, around 81% being singletons. Study-wide results and limits: Prediction of most subjects' HLA-A and HLA-B alleles by TCR beta sequences was reportedly accurate.

Each donor was healthy, and each was a bone marrow donor. Sequencing was carried out using PBMCs. This TCR came from a man aged 40-55 years in good health and CMV-seropositive. V is TRBV27 and J is TRBJ2-1, with TRBD2 matching 9 bases. The CDR3 DNA follows: TGTGCCAGCAACCAACTAGCGGGCAATGAGCAGTTCTTC. The encoded protein is CASNQLAGNEQFF.